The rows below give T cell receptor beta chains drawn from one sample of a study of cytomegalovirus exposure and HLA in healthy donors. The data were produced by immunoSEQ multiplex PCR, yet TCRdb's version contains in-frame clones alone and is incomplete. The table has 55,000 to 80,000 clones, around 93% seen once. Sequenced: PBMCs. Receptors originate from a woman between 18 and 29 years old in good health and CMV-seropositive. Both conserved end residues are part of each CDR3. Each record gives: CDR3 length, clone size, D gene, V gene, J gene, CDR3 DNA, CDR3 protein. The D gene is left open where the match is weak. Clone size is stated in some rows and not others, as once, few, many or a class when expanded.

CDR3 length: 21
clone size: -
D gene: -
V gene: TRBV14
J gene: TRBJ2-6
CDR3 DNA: TGTGCCAGCAGCCAAGAATTGGGGTGGAACAGGAATCCTACTGGGGCCAACGTCCTGACTTTC
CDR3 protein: CASSQELGWNRNPTGANVLTF

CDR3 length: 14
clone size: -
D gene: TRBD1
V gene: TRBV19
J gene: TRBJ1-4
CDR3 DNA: TGTGCCAGCAACAACAGGGGGTTGGATGAAAAACTGTTTTTT
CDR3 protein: CASNNRGLDEKLFF

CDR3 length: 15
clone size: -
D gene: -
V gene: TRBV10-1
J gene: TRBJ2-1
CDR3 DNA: TGCGCCAGCAGTTCCCCGCGGCAGGGGATCCATGAGCAGTTCTTC
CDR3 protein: CASSSPRQGIHEQFF

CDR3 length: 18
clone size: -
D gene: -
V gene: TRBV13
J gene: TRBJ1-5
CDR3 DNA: TGTGCCAGCAGCCAACGCGGGGCAGCAGATTATAGCAATCAGCCCCAGCATTTT
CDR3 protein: CASSQRGAADYSNQPQHF

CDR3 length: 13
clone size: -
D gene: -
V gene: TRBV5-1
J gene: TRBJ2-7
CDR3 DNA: TGCGCCAGCAGCCCTCAGGGGGGCCACGAGCAGTACTTC
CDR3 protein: CASSPQGGHEQYF

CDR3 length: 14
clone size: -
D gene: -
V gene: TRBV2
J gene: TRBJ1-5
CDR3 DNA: TGTGCCAGCAACGGGGGAAGTAGCAATCAGCCCCAGCATTTT
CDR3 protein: CASNGGSSNQPQHF

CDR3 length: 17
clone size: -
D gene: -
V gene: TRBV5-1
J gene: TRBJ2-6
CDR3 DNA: TGCGCCAGCAGCTTGGCCGCGGCGCTCTCTGGGGCCAACGTCCTGACTTTC
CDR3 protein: CASSLAAALSGANVLTF

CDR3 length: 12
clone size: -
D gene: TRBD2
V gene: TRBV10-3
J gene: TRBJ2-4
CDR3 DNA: TGTGCCACGCGGGAGTCCCAAAACATTCAGTACTTC
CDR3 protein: CATRESQNIQYF

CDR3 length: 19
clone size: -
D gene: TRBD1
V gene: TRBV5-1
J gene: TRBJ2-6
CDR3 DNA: TGCGCCAGCAGCCCTAAAAGACAGGGGGTTGTTCGCTGGGCCAACGTCCTGACTTTC
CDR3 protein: CASSPKRQGVVRWANVLTF

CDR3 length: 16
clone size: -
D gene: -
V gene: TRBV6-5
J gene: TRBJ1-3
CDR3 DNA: TGTGCCAGCAGTTTCTTTGCCGGGAGCTCTGGAAACACCATATATTTT
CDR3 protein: CASSFFAGSSGNTIYF

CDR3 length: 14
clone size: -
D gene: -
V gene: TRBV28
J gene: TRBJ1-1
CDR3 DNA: TGTGCCAGCGCAGACGGGGTGACGAGGACTGAAGCTTTCTTT
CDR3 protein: CASADGVTRTEAFF

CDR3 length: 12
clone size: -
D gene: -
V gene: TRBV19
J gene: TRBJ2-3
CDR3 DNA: TGTGCCAGTAGCAGGGAATTAGATACGCAGTATTTT
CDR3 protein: CASSRELDTQYF

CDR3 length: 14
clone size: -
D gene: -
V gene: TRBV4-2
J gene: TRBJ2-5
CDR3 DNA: TGTGCCAGCAGCCAAGAATTAGTTGCGGAGACCCAGTACTTC
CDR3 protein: CASSQELVAETQYF

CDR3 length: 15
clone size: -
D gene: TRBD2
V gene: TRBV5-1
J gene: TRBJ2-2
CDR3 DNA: TGCGCCAGCAGCGGCCGGGACTACGCCGACGGGGAGCTGTTTTTT
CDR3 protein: CASSGRDYADGELFF

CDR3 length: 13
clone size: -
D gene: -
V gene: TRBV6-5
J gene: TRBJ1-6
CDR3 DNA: TGTGCCAGCTCTAACAGGCGGAATTCACCCCTCCACTTT
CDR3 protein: CASSNRRNSPLHF

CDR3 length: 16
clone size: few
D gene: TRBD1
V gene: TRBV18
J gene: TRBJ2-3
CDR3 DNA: TGTGCCAGCTCACCAACGGGGGACAGGAGCACAGATACGCAGTATTTT
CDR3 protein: CASSPTGDRSTDTQYF

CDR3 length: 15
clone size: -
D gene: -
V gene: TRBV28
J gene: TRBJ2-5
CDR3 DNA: TGTGCCAGCAGTTTCCCACGGGGTAACCAAGAGACCCAGTACTTC
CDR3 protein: CASSFPRGNQETQYF

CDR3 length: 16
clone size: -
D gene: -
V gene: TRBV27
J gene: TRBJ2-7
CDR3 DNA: TGTGCCAGCAGTTCATCCGGGGCTAGCGTCCCCTACGAGCAGTACTTC
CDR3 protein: CASSSSGASVPYEQYF

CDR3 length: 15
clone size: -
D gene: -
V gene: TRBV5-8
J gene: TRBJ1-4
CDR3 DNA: TGTGCCAGCAGAGCCTACAGGAGCCCTAATGAAAAACTGTTTTTT
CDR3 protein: CASRAYRSPNEKLFF

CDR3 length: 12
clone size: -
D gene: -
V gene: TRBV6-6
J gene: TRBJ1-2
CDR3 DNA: TGTGCCAGCAGCCCGCGAGGGGACAGCTACACCTTC
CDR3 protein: CASSPRGDSYTF

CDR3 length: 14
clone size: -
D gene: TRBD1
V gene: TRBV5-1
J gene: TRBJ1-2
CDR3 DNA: TGCGCCAGCAGCTTGGTAGCAGGGGGGTATGGCTACACCTTC
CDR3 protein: CASSLVAGGYGYTF

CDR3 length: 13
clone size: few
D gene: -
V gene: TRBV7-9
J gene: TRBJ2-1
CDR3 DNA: TGTGCCAGCAGCTTCCGGGGTAACAATGAGCAGTTCTTC
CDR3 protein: CASSFRGNNEQFF

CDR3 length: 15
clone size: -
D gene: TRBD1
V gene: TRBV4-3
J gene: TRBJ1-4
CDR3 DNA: TGCGCCAGCAGCCTAGAGGGACAGACTAATGAAAAACTGTTTTTT
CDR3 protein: CASSLEGQTNEKLFF

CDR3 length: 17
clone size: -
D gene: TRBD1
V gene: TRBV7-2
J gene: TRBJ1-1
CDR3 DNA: TGTGCCAGCAGCTTAGTTTTTATCGGACAGGGGAACACTGAAGCTTTCTTT
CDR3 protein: CASSLVFIGQGNTEAFF

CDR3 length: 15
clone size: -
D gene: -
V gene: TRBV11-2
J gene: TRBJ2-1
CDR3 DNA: TGTGCCAGCAGTGGAGTCAGGGACTCCTACAATGAGCAGTTCTTC
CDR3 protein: CASSGVRDSYNEQFF

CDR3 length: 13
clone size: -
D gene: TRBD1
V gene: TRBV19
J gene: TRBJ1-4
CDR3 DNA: TGTGCCAGTAGTGACAGGGGCTGGGAAAAACTGTTTTTT
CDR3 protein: CASSDRGWEKLFF

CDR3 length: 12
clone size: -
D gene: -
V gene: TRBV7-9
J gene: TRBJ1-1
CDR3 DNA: TGTGCCAGCACGGGTTTGCGCACTGAAGCTTTCTTT
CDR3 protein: CASTGLRTEAFF